These T cell receptor beta chains were read from a single sample in a study of cytomegalovirus exposure and HLA in healthy donors. Using immunoSEQ multiplex PCR, the repertoire was profiled, and TCRdb retains in-frame clones only, with some absent. The sample records some 220,000 clones, approximately 85% being singletons. The source material was PBMCs. Receptors were obtained from a girl aged 2 to 10 in good health and CMV-seronegative. Each CDR3 is given with its conserved first and last residue. Each record gives: CDR3 protein, J gene, V gene.

CASSNRLGVFNQPQHF | TRBJ1-5 | TRBV21-1
CSVPDRARGGLARETQYF | TRBJ2-5 | TRBV29-1
CASSQYNEQFF | TRBJ2-1 | TRBV5-1
CASSLSFNQPQHF | TRBJ1-5 | TRBV7-9
CASRQGLSTDTQYF | TRBJ2-3 | TRBV6-5
CASSSPGLAGGGTDTQYF | TRBJ2-3 | TRBV5-4
CSALAYEQYF | TRBJ2-7 | TRBV20-1
CASTYGGTDTQYF | TRBJ2-3 | TRBV6-1
CASSQDLGGQETQYF | TRBJ2-5 | TRBV14
CASSAGQLYGYTF | TRBJ1-2 | TRBV6-5
CSVDGTGVRNGYTF | TRBJ1-2 | TRBV29-1
CASSPRSNYGYTF | TRBJ1-2 | TRBV6-1
CASSSTADRGVYNEQFF | TRBJ2-1 | TRBV27
CASSSGGVLGANVLTF | TRBJ2-6 | TRBV7-9
CASIEAGTGYQPQHF | TRBJ1-5 | TRBV19
CAWTHRERGIGEQFF | TRBJ2-1 | TRBV30
CASSPQGLNTEAFF | TRBJ1-1 | TRBV7-8
CASSDFYSNQPQHF | TRBJ1-5 | TRBV6-1
CASSYTPGGANTEAFF | TRBJ1-1 | TRBV6-6
CASSPRGVQETQYF | TRBJ2-5 | TRBV18
CASSLMSPRVGTEAFF | TRBJ1-1 | TRBV7-3
CASSSRGGAAGANVLTF | TRBJ2-6 | TRBV7-3
CASSLGANYGYTF | TRBJ1-2 | TRBV5-6
CATGLQDSSSQPQHF | TRBJ1-5 | TRBV6-1
CASSPTSGREETQYF | TRBJ2-5 | TRBV10-1
CASSKTGSTDTQYF | TRBJ2-3 | TRBV28
CASSLEATGGEKLFF | TRBJ1-4 | TRBV7-8
CASSSGQVPYEQYF | TRBJ2-7 | TRBV28
CAWVRQGAGTDTQYF | TRBJ2-3 | TRBV30